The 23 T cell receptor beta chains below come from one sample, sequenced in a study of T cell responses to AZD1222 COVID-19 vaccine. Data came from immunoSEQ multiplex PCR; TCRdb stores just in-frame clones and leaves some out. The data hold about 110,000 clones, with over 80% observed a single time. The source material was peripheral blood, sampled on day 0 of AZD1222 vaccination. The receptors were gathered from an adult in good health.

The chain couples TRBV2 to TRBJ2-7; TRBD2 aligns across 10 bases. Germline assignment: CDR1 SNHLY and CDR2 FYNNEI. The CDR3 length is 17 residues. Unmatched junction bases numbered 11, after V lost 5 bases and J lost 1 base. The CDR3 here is CASSRSRGTSESYEQYF. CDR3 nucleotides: TGTGCCAGCAGTAGGAGTCGTGGGACTAGCGAATCCTACGAGCAGTACTTC. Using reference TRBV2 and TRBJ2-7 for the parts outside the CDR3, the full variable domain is EPEVTQTPSHQVTQMGQEVILRCVPISNHLYFYWYRQILGQKVEFLVSFYNNEISEKSEIFDDQFSVERPDGSNFTLKIRSTKLEDSAMYFCASSRSRGTSESYEQYFGPGTRLTVT.

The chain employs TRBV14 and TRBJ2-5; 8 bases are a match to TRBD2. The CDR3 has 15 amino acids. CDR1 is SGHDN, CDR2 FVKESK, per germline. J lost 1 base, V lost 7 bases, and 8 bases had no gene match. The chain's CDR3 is CASNRASGSQETQYF. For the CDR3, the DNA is TGTGCCAGCAATCGGGCTAGCGGGTCCCAAGAGACCCAGTACTTC.

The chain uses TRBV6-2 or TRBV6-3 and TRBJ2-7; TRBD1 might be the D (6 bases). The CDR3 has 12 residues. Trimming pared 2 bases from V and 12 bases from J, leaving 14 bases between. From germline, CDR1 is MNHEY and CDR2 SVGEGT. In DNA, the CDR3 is TGTGCCAGCAGTTACCAGGGCGCCAGGGGGTACTTC. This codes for CASSYQGARGYF.

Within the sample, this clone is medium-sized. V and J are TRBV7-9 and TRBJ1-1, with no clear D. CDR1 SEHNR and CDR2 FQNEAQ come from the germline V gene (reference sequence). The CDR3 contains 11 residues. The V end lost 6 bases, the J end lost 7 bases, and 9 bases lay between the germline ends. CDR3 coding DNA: TGTGCCAGCAGTTTTTCTATTGAAGCTTTCTTT. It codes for CASSFSIEAFF.

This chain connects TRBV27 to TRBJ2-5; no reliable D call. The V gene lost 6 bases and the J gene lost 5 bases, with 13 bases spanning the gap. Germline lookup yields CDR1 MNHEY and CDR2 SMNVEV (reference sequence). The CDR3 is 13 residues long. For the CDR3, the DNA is TGTGCCAGCAGCACTCGGACCGAGGAGACCCAGTACTTC. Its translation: CASSTRTEETQYF.

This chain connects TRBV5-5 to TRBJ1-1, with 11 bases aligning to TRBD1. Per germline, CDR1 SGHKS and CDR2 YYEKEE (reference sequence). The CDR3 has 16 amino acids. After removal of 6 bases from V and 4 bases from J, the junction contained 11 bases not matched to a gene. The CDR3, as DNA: TGTGCCAGCATCTCATATTGGGGACAGGGGGGCACTGAAGCTTTCTTT. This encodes CASISYWGQGGTEAFF.

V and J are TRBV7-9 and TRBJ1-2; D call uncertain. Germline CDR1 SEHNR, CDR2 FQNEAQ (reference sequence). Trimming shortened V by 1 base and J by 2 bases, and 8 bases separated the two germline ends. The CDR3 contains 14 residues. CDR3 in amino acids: CASSLGWQNYGYTF. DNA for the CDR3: TGTGCCAGCAGCTTAGGCTGGCAGAACTATGGCTACACCTTC.

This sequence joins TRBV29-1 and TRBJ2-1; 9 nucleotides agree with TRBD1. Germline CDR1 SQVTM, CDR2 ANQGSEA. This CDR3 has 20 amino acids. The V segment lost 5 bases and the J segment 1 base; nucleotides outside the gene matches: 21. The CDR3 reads CSVCPTPGQGGPGSYNEQFF. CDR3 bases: TGCAGCGTTTGTCCAACTCCGGGACAGGGAGGCCCGGGGTCCTACAATGAGCAGTTCTTC.

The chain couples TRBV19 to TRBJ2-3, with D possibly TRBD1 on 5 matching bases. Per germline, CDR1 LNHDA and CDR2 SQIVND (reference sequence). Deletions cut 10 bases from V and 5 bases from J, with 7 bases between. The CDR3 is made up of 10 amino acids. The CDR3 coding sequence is TGTGCCATAGGGGTAGATACGCAGTATTTT. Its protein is CAIGVDTQYF.

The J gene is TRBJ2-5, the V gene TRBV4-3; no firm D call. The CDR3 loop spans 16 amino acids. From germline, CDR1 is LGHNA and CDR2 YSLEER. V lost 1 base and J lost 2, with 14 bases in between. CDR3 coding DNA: TGCGCCAGCAGCCAAGGGGCACAGCCCGGGCAAGAGACCCAGTACTTC. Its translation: CASSQGAQPGQETQYF.

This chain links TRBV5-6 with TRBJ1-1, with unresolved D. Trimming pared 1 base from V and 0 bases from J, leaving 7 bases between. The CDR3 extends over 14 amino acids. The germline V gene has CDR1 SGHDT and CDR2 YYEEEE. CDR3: CASSLPLMNTEAFF. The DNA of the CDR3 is TGTGCCAGCAGCTTGCCGTTGATGAACACTGAAGCTTTCTTT.

The CDR3 is CASSLAPGGNEQFF. CDR3 in DNA: TGTGCCAGCAGCTTAGCTCCAGGGGGCAATGAGCAGTTCTTC. The chain uses TRBV7-9 and TRBJ2-1; TRBD1 aligns across 7 bases. The trim removed 0 bases at V and 6 bases at J, leaving 2 bases unmatched. The CDR3 runs to 14 residues. CDR1 is SEHNR, CDR2 FQNEAQ, per germline (reference sequence).

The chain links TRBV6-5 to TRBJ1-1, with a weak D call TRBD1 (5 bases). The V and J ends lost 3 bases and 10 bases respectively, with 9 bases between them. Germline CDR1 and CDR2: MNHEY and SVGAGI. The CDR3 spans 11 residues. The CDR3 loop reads CASSYSGGAFF. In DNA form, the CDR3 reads TGTGCCAGCAGTTATTCGGGGGGAGCTTTCTTT.

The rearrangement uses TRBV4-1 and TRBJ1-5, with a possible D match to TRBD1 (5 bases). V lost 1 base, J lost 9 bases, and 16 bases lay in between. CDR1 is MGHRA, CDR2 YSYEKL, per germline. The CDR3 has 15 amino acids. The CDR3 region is CASSQVQAPGGPQHF. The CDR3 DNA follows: TGCGCCAGCAGCCAAGTACAGGCGCCCGGAGGGCCCCAGCATTTT.

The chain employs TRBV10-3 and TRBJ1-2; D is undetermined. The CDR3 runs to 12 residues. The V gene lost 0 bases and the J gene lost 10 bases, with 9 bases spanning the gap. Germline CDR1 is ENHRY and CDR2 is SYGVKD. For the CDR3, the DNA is TGTGCCATCAGTGAGTCGGGAAAGGCCTACACCTTC. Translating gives CAISESGKAYTF.

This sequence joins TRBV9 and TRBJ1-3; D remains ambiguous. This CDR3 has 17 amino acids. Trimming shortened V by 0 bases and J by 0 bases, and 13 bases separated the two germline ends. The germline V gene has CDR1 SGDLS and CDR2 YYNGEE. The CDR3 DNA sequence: TGTGCCAGCAGCGTAGATTTAGCCTACAACTCTGGAAACACCATATATTTT. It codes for CASSVDLAYNSGNTIYF.

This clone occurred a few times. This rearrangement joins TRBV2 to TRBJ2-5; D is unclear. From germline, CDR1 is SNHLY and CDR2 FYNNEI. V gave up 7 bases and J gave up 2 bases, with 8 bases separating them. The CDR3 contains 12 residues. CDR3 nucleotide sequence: TGTGCCAGCAACCCGGAACAAGAGACCCAGTACTTC. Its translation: CASNPEQETQYF.

CDR3 sequence (DNA): TGTGCCAGCATTTCAGGGACAGCAAACACTGAAGCTTTCTTT. This sequence encodes CASISGTANTEAFF. The V and J genes are TRBV2 and TRBJ1-1; the match to TRBD1 covers 7 bases. Trimming cost V 7 bases and J 2 bases; bases outside gene matches: 7. Per germline, CDR1 SNHLY and CDR2 FYNNEI. CDR3 length: 14 amino acids.

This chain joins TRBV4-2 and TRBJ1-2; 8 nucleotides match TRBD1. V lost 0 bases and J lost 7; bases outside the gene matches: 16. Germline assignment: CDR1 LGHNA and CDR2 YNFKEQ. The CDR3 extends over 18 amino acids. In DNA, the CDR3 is TGTGCCAGCAGCCAAGAGGGGACAGGCAGCGCCCAAGTCCGTGGCTACACCTTC. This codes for CASSQEGTGSAQVRGYTF.

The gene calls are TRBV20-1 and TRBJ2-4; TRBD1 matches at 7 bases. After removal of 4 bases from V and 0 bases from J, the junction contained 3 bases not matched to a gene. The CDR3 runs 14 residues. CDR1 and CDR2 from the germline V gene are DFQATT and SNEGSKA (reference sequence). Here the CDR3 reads CSATDRVAKNIQYF. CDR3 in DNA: TGCAGTGCTACTGACAGGGTAGCCAAAAACATTCAGTACTTC.

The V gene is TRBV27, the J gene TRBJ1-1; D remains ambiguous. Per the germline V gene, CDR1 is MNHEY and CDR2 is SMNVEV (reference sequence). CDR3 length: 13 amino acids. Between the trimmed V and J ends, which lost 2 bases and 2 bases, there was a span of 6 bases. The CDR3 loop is CASSLKKNTEAFF. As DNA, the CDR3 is TGTGCCAGCAGTTTAAAAAAAAACACTGAAGCTTTCTTT.

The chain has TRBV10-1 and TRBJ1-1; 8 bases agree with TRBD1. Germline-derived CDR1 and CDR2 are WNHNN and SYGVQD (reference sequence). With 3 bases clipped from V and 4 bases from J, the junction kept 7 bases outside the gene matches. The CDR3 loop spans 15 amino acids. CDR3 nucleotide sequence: TGCGCCAGCAGTGAAGGCAGGGGGCGCGGCACTGAAGCTTTCTTT. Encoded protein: CASSEGRGRGTEAFF.

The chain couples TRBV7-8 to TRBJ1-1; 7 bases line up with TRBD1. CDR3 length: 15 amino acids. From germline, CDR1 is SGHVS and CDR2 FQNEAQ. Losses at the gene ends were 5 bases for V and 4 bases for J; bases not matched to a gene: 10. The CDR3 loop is CASSRTRQGATEAFF. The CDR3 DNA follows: TGTGCCAGCAGCAGAACTCGACAGGGAGCCACTGAAGCTTTCTTT. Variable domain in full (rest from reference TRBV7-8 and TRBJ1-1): GAGVSQSPRYKVAKRGQDVALRCDPISGHVSLFWYQQALGQGPEFLTYFQNEAQLDKSGLPSDRFFAERPEGSVSTLKIQRTQQEDSAVYLCASSRTRQGATEAFFGQGTRLTVV.